Sequencing of this TCR beta chain was carried out in a study of CD8 T cells in Susac syndrome. Study-wide findings and caveats: It was acknowledged in the study that its TCR sequencing and HLA analysis involved a relatively small number of individuals.

The authors negatively isolated CD8+ and CD4+ T cells and FACS-enriched TEMRA cells. Turning to this clonotype: Its target is not known.

V shed 6 bases and J shed 0 bases, with 18 bases lying between them. This CDR3 is 17 amino acids long. In germline, CDR1 is LGHDT, CDR2 YNNKEL (reference sequence). An amount of RNA that ranged from roughly 0.45 to 1 ug was reverse transcribed with random hexamers. The immunoSEQ assay covered 54 Vbeta and 13 Jbeta segments for CDR3. TCRdb redid the calling of the immunoSEQ multiplex PCR reads with MiXCR, one entry per CDR3 protein. This table has around 160,000 distinct CDR3 sequences, less than 95% appearing once. Sequencing was done on a sample of CD4+ T cells from PBMCs. This clonotype originated in a human donor with multiple sclerosis. V is TRBV3-1 and J is TRBJ1-3, with D perhaps matching TRBD1 (5 bases). The CDR3 sequence: CASSPGAEPYSGNTIYF. CDR3 sequence (DNA): TGTGCCAGCAGTCCCGGGGCCGAGCCTTACTCTGGAAACACCATATATTTT. The variable domain in full, with the rest retrieved from reference TRBV3-1 and TRBJ1-3, is DTAVSQTPKYLVTQMGNDKSIKCEQNLGHDTMYWYKQDSKKFLKIMFSYNNKELIINETVPNRFSPKSPDKAHLNLHINSLELGDSAVYFCASSPGAEPYSGNTIYFGEGSWLTVV.